The clone carrying this T cell receptor (beta chain) was seen a few times. The sample comes from a study of T cells in localized non-small cell lung cancer. V was pared by 7 bases and J by 3 bases, with 11 bases of the junction left unmatched. The germline V gene has CDR1 LNHDA and CDR2 SQIVND (reference sequence). CDR3 length equals 15 residues. Clones were read by immunoSEQ multiplex PCR, and TCRdb kept only the in-frame ones, dropping some. The sample has some 31,000 clones, approximately 80% seen once. The gene calls are TRBV19 and TRBJ2-7; 8 nucleotides agree with TRBD2. The TCR sequence derives from a male donor at least 60 years old with stage II squamous cell lung carcinoma. The specimen comprised peripheral blood, sampled before any cancer treatment. CDR3 in amino acids: CASTKVAGLFYEQYF. The CDR3 DNA reads as TGTGCCAGTACCAAAGTAGCGGGGCTCTTCTACGAGCAGTACTTC. Complete variable domain (other parts from reference TRBV19 and TRBJ2-7): DGGITQSPKYLFRKEGQNVTLSCEQNLNHDAMYWYRQDPGQGLRLIYYSQIVNDFQKGDIAEGYSVSREKKESFPLTVTSAQKNPTAFYLCASTKVAGLFYEQYFGPGTRLTVT.